Following are 30 T cell receptor beta chains from one sample sequenced in a study of Ad26.COV2.S vaccination and SARS-CoV-2 variants. Generated by immunoSEQ multiplex PCR, the TCRdb table keeps only in-frame clones and is missing some. The repertoire includes around 450,000 clones, roughly nine tenths of them detected once, and around 2.6% sits in the top ten. The treatment is: around 19 received Ad26.COV2.S at low or high dose, single or two shots; about five received placebo; per-sample allocation not given. Sampling was done on day 63 after the first vaccine or placebo injection. The source material was peripheral blood, sampled in a trial of Ad26.COV2.S vaccine versus placebo. Receptor source: a person aged 18-65 years who received the Ad26.COV2.S COVID-19 vaccine or a placebo.

The chain employs TRBV5-1 and TRBJ2-3; D not resolved. The V end was cut by 4 bases, the J end by 8 bases, with 20 bases between. CDR3 length equals 15 residues. Germline V gene lookup returns CDR1 SGHRS and CDR2 YFSETQ. CDR3 sequence (DNA): TGCGCCAGCAGCCCCGGGTCCACGAGACTTGGTACGCAGTATTTT. Its translation is CASSPGSTRLGTQYF.

The chain recombines TRBV11-3 with TRBJ1-2; D is unclear. The V and J ends lost 0 bases and 4 bases respectively, with 9 bases between them. Germline CDR1 reads SGHNT; CDR2 reads YENEEA. This CDR3 is 14 amino acids long. CDR3 amino acids: CASSLDFATYGYTF. CDR3 sequence (DNA): TGTGCCAGCAGCTTAGATTTTGCGACCTATGGCTACACCTTC.

The rearrangement uses TRBV11-3 and TRBJ2-3; TRBD2 might be the D (6 bases). V lost 3 bases and J lost 4, with 8 bases in between. Germline V gives CDR1 SGHNT, CDR2 YENEEA. The CDR3 consists of 13 residues. The CDR3 loop is CASSFSGPDTQYF. CDR3 DNA sequence: TGTGCCAGCAGCTTTAGCGGACCAGATACGCAGTATTTT.

This clone was picked up a small number of times. The V call is TRBV6-6, the J call TRBJ2-2; D perhaps matches TRBD2 (5 bases). V shed 7 bases and J shed 9 bases, with 21 bases lying between them. The V gene's germline CDR1 is MNHNY and CDR2 SVGAGI (reference sequence). The CDR3 extends over 15 amino acids. In DNA, the CDR3 is TGTGCCAGCAAACGCGGAGAGGGCCATCGCCGGGAGCTGTTTTTT. Translating gives CASKRGEGHRRELFF.

The CDR3 DNA reads as TGCGCCAGCAGCCCTTTACAGGGATGGGCCACTGAAGCTTTCTTT. It yields the protein CASSPLQGWATEAFF. This chain links TRBV4-1 with TRBJ1-1; perhaps TRBD1 as D (6 bases). V lost 4 bases and J lost 4, with 16 bases in between. Looked up from germline, CDR1 is MGHRA and CDR2 is YSYEKL. The CDR3 length is 15 residues.

This sequence joins TRBV14 and TRBJ2-2, with TRBD1 matching 9 bases. Germline V gene data show CDR1 as SGHDN and CDR2 as FVKESK. CDR3 length: 16 amino acids. The V segment lost 1 base and the J segment 6 bases; nucleotides outside the gene matches: 6. The CDR3: CASSQGPTGGAGELFF. The CDR3 DNA sequence: TGTGCCAGCAGCCAAGGTCCGACAGGGGGGGCCGGGGAGCTGTTTTTT.

The J gene is TRBJ1-4, the V gene TRBV4-1; a weak D match, TRBD1 (5 bases). The V gene lost 4 bases and the J gene lost 7 bases, with 19 bases spanning the gap. CDR3 length: 16 amino acids. The germline V gene has CDR1 MGHRA and CDR2 YSYEKL. This CDR3 is CASSRQPGSQVEKLFF. For the CDR3, the DNA is TGCGCCAGCAGCCGTCAACCGGGTTCACAGGTTGAAAAACTGTTTTTT.

The chain recombines TRBV30 with TRBJ1-2; D may be TRBD1 (5 bases). In germline, CDR1 is GTSNPN, CDR2 SVGIG (reference sequence). Between the trimmed V and J ends, which lost 0 bases and 4 bases, there was a span of 9 bases. CDR3 length equals 13 residues. The CDR3, as DNA: TGTGCCTGGAGTGTTGGGGGGGGCTATGGCTACACCTTC. This translates into CAWSVGGGYGYTF.

For this clone: The identical CDR3 is also encoded by other nucleotide sequences in the sample. The chain combines TRBV7-3 with TRBJ2-1, with 7 nucleotides matching TRBD2. After removal of 0 bases from V and 0 bases from J, the junction contained 2 bases not matched to a gene. Per germline, CDR1 SGHTA and CDR2 FQGTGA. There are 16 residues in the CDR3. CDR3 residues: CASSLTGGSSYNEQFF. In DNA, the CDR3 is TGTGCCAGCAGCTTAACGGGAGGGAGCTCCTACAATGAGCAGTTCTTC.

The rearrangement links TRBV5-1 to TRBJ1-1; the match to TRBD1 covers 10 bases. Trimming took 0 bases from V and 2 from J; bases not matched to a gene: 1. The V gene's germline CDR1 is SGHRS and CDR2 YFSETQ. The CDR3 spans 15 residues. CDR3 DNA: TGCGCCAGCAGCTTGGGGACAGGGGGAAACACTGAAGCTTTCTTT. This gives the protein CASSLGTGGNTEAFF.

The chain joins TRBV4-2 to TRBJ1-5, with 7 nucleotides matching TRBD1. The length of the CDR3 is 16 residues. Germline assignment: CDR1 LGHNA and CDR2 YNFKEQ. J was trimmed by 5 bases and V by 1 base; bases with no gene match: 8. CDR3 bases: TGTGCCAGCAGCCAAGCGACAGGGCAGGGGGATCAGCCCCAGCATTTT. It yields the protein CASSQATGQGDQPQHF.

This clone was observed a few times. Other DNA sequences in the same sample also yield this CDR3. This rearrangement joins TRBV7-6 to TRBJ1-3, with D unresolved. CDR1 SGHVS and CDR2 FNYEAQ come from the germline V gene. Deletions cut 0 bases from V and 4 bases from J, with 4 bases between. The CDR3 spans 13 residues. The CDR3 DNA sequence: TGTGCCAGCAGCTTAGCACAGGGAAACACCATATATTTT. This encodes CASSLAQGNTIYF.

This clone came up once. V usage is TRBV18 and J usage is TRBJ2-1, with a possible D match to TRBD1 (6 bases). In germline, CDR1 is KGHSH, CDR2 LQKENI. This CDR3 comprises 15 residues. Trimming pared 3 bases from V and 4 bases from J, leaving 13 bases between. CDR3 sequence reads: CASSPGAGDYNEQFF. For the CDR3, the DNA is TGTGCCAGCTCACCGGGGGCAGGGGATTACAATGAGCAGTTCTTC.

This sequence joins TRBV11-3 and TRBJ1-4; D uncertain. Trimming took 4 bases from V and 7 from J, leaving 10 bases between them. Germline V CDR1 and CDR2: SGHNT, YENEEA. The CDR3 is 13 residues long. The CDR3 DNA reads as TGTGCCAGCAGCTCTAGTACGGGTGAAAAACTGTTTTTT. Protein: CASSSSTGEKLFF.

The chain recombines TRBV7-2 with TRBJ2-5, with D tentatively TRBD2 (6 bases). The germline V gene encodes CDR1 SGHTA and CDR2 FQGNSA. The CDR3 is 13 amino acids. Deletions cut 3 bases from V and 5 bases from J, with 10 bases between. CDR3 DNA sequence: TGTGCCAGCAGCTTTTCGGGAGCCGAGACCCAGTACTTC. It translates to CASSFSGAETQYF. The full variable domain, with the rest looked up from reference TRBV7-2 and TRBJ2-5, is GAGVSQSPSNKVTEKGKDVELRCDPISGHTALYWYRQSLGQGLEFLIYFQGNSAPDKSGLPSDRFSAERTGGSVSTLTIQRTQQEDSAVYLCASSFSGAETQYFGPGTRLLVL.

The rearrangement joins TRBV6-5 to TRBJ2-5, with D tentatively TRBD2 (5 bases). Germline V lookup: CDR1 MNHEY, CDR2 SVGAGI. Between the trimmed V and J ends, which lost 0 bases and 5 bases, there was a span of 13 bases. This CDR3 spans 15 amino acids. Here the CDR3 reads CASSYSAVRMETQYF. CDR3 bases: TGTGCCAGCAGTTACTCAGCGGTGCGAATGGAGACCCAGTACTTC.

Only a few counts were recorded for this clone. V is TRBV5-1 and J is TRBJ2-1, with a tentative D call TRBD1 (6 bases). The V gene's germline CDR1 is SGHRS and CDR2 YFSETQ. Trimming left V 4 bases short and J 9 bases short, with 17 bases between. The CDR3 spans 14 residues. CDR3 loop: CASSLLRGNFEQFF. CDR3 in DNA: TGCGCCAGCAGCCTACTCAGGGGAAACTTTGAGCAGTTCTTC.

The V call is TRBV5-1, the J call TRBJ1-6; TRBD1 matches 7 bases. The CDR3 spans 15 residues. The ends lost 4 bases at V and 4 bases at J; junction bases unmatched: 5. The germline V gene has CDR1 SGHRS and CDR2 YFSETQ. The CDR3 sequence is CASSAQGSYNSPLHF. The CDR3 DNA reads TGCGCCAGCAGCGCACAGGGGTCGTATAATTCACCCCTCCACTTT.

The chain recombines TRBV28 with TRBJ1-5; D is undetermined. Germline assignment: CDR1 MDHEN and CDR2 SYDVKM. Trimming shortened V by 5 bases and J by 4 bases, and 6 bases separated the two germline ends. The CDR3 is 12 residues long. CDR3 DNA sequence: TGTGCCAGCAGTCCCCCTAATCAGCCCCAGCATTTT. It translates to CASSPPNQPQHF.

The V gene is TRBV7-6, the J gene TRBJ2-7; TRBD1 is a possible D gene (6 bases). The CDR3 spans 15 residues. V gave up 5 bases and J gave up 9 bases, with 23 bases separating them. Germline CDR1 is SGHVS and CDR2 is FNYEAQ. The CDR3 region is CASSPDLGTPFGQYF. For the CDR3, the DNA is TGTGCCAGCAGCCCTGACTTGGGGACACCTTTCGGGCAGTACTTC.

The chain combines TRBV12-3 or TRBV12-4 with TRBJ1-1; D not certain. V lost 7 bases and J lost 7, with 13 bases in between. This CDR3 contains 12 residues. CDR3: CASTSWRVEAFF. The CDR3 DNA reads as TGTGCCAGCACCTCATGGAGGGTTGAAGCTTTCTTT.

This rearrangement joins TRBV6-5 to TRBJ1-1; D uncertain. Trimming pared 10 bases from V and 1 base from J, leaving 13 bases between. The V gene's germline CDR1 is MNHEY and CDR2 SVGAGI. The CDR3 covers 13 residues. CDR3 DNA sequence: TGTGCCACCTCGCCACCAGGGAACACTGAAGCTTTCTTT. Its translation: CATSPPGNTEAFF.

The J gene is TRBJ1-1, the V gene TRBV5-6; no clear D. The germline V and J ends were trimmed by 4 bases and 4 bases, with 11 bases remaining between them. CDR1 SGHDT and CDR2 YYEEEE come from the germline V gene. The CDR3 length is 13 residues. DNA of the CDR3: TGTGCCAGCAGCACCGACAAGGTCACTGAAGCTTTCTTT. Its protein is CASSTDKVTEAFF. The full variable domain, rest sourced from reference TRBV5-6 and TRBJ1-1, is DAGVTQSPTHLIKTRGQQVTLRCSPKSGHDTVSWYQQALGQGPQFIFQYYEEEERQRGNFPDRFSGHQFPNYSSELNVNALLLGDSALYLCASSTDKVTEAFFGQGTRLTVV.

This clone has a handful of counts. V gene TRBV5-4 combines with J gene TRBJ1-3; D may be TRBD1 (6 bases). Germline lookup yields CDR1 SGHNT and CDR2 YYREEE (reference sequence). The CDR3 length is 14 residues. The V end lost 2 bases, the J end lost 1 base, and 7 bases lay between the germline ends. The DNA of the CDR3 is TGTGCCAGCAGCTTCGACAGGTCTGGAAACACCATATATTTT. It encodes CASSFDRSGNTIYF.

Details on this clone: One end of the junction is discordant with germline, which a read error may explain. The sample has other DNA sequences that encode this CDR3 too. The chain links TRBV18 to TRBJ2-5; D is ambiguous. This CDR3 is 13 amino acids long. From germline, CDR1 is KGHSH and CDR2 LQKENI. CDR3 coding DNA: TGTGCCAGCTCGCCACAGTCACAAGAGACCCAGTACTTC. This translates into CASSPQSQETQYF.

Here the CDR3 DNA reads TGTGCCAGCAGCCCCCAGGGCTACGAGCAGTACGTC. Protein: CASSPQGYEQYV. V is TRBV6-2 or TRBV6-3 and J is TRBJ2-7, with a tentative D call TRBD1 (5 bases). The CDR3 length is 12 residues. Germline CDR1 reads MNHEY; CDR2 reads SVGEGT. V was pared by 6 bases and J by 3 bases, with 9 bases between.

The chain joins TRBV13 to TRBJ1-1; possible D gene TRBD1, 5 bases. The CDR3 covers 13 residues. With 8 bases removed from V and 6 bases from J, the gap between germline ends came to 16 bases. The germline V gene encodes CDR1 PRHDT and CDR2 FYEKMQ (reference sequence). CDR3 sequence (DNA): TGTGCCAGCTTACAAGGAGAAGGGGCTGAAGCTTTCTTT. Its translation is CASLQGEGAEAFF.

This chain connects TRBV3-1 (or the pseudogene TRBV3-2) to TRBJ1-3; D remains unclear. CDR3 length: 14 residues. Trimming took off 5 bases at V and 1 base at J, with 9 bases between the two ends. Germline V gene lookup returns CDR1 LGHDT and CDR2 YNNKEL (reference sequence). In DNA, the CDR3 is TGTGCCAGCAGCGACGGATGGTCTGGAAACACCATATATTTT. As protein: CASSDGWSGNTIYF.

The chain couples TRBV5-1 to TRBJ1-2; TRBD1 might be the D (5 bases). Looked up from germline, CDR1 is SGHRS and CDR2 is YFSETQ. There are 13 residues in the CDR3. V lost 0 bases and J lost 8, with 11 bases in between. The CDR3 region has the DNA TGCGCCAGCAGCTTGGCCCGACAGTCCGGCTACACCTTC. It encodes CASSLARQSGYTF.

CDR3 amino acids: CASSPLGVGTQYF. DNA for the CDR3: TGTGCCAGCAGCCCCCTCGGGGTTGGGACCCAGTACTTC. The chain carries TRBV11-2 and TRBJ2-5; a possible D gene is TRBD2 (5 bases). Germline assignment: CDR1 SGHAT and CDR2 FQNNGV. The CDR3 spans 13 residues. V lost 5 bases to trimming and J lost 7 bases, with 14 bases between them.